Listed below are T cell receptor beta chains from one sample, sequenced in a study of OX40 agonist ivuxolimab in advanced cancers. The data were produced by immunoSEQ multiplex PCR, yet TCRdb's version contains in-frame clones alone and is incomplete. The top ten clones hold 39% of a sample with tens of thousands of clones, about 82% of them seen once. The specimen was CD4+ or CD8+ T cells sorted from blood, collected in a trial of the OX40 agonist ivuxolimab. Source of these receptors: an adult with an advanced solid tumor such as melanoma, head and neck, liver or kidney cancer. Each CDR3 is given with its conserved first and last residue. Fields, in order: V gene, J gene, D gene, clone size, CDR3 protein, CDR3 DNA. D genes are given only for firm matches. Clone size is not always given. Where it is, it says once, few, many or a class for expanded clones.

v_gene: TRBV29-1; j_gene: TRBJ1-2; d_gene: .; abundance: .; CDR3aa: CSVEGSSENYGYTF; CDR3nt: TGCAGCGTTGAAGGGAGCAGTGAGAACTATGGCTACACCTTC
v_gene: TRBV2; j_gene: TRBJ1-6; d_gene: .; abundance: .; CDR3aa: CASSEDRDNSPLHF; CDR3nt: TGTGCCAGCAGTGAAGACAGGGATAATTCACCCCTCCACTTT
v_gene: TRBV2; j_gene: TRBJ1-4; d_gene: .; abundance: .; CDR3aa: CASSEEGTGREKLFF; CDR3nt: TGTGCCAGCAGTGAAGAGGGAACAGGGAGGGAAAAACTGTTTTTT
v_gene: TRBV2; j_gene: TRBJ2-7; d_gene: TRBD2; abundance: .; CDR3aa: CASSPPLAGVSEQYF; CDR3nt: TGTGCCAGCAGTCCGCCGCTAGCGGGAGTTAGCGAGCAGTACTTC
v_gene: TRBV7-9; j_gene: TRBJ2-7; d_gene: .; abundance: .; CDR3aa: CASSFQGYEQYF; CDR3nt: TGTGCCAGCAGCTTCCAGGGGTACGAGCAGTACTTC
v_gene: TRBV28; j_gene: TRBJ1-5; d_gene: .; abundance: .; CDR3aa: CASSKWGGDNQPQHF; CDR3nt: TGTGCCAGCAGCAAGTGGGGTGGAGACAATCAGCCCCAGCATTTT
v_gene: TRBV6-6; j_gene: TRBJ1-4; d_gene: .; abundance: .; CDR3aa: CASSTGMGTNEKLFF; CDR3nt: TGTGCCAGCAGTACTGGGATGGGAACTAATGAAAAACTGTTTTTT
v_gene: TRBV11-2; j_gene: TRBJ2-1; d_gene: .; abundance: .; CDR3aa: CASSLDPRGEQFF; CDR3nt: TGTGCCAGCAGCTTAGATCCCCGGGGAGAGCAGTTCTTC
v_gene: TRBV5-1; j_gene: TRBJ2-2; d_gene: .; abundance: .; CDR3aa: CASSELGGTYRKGNTGELFF; CDR3nt: TGCGCCAGCAGCGAACTAGGGGGGACTTATCGGAAGGGAAACACCGGGGAGCTGTTTTTT
v_gene: TRBV7-9; j_gene: TRBJ2-5; d_gene: .; abundance: few; CDR3aa: CASSWGTFNVTQYF; CDR3nt: TGTGCCAGCAGCTGGGGGACCTTTAATGTGACCCAGTACTTC
v_gene: TRBV6-5; j_gene: TRBJ2-5; d_gene: TRBD1; abundance: .; CDR3aa: CASSYSGQAGQTQYF; CDR3nt: TGTGCCAGCAGTTACTCGGGACAGGCAGGGCAGACCCAGTACTTC
v_gene: TRBV2; j_gene: TRBJ2-5; d_gene: TRBD1; abundance: .; CDR3aa: CASSRVFQGARIKTQYF; CDR3nt: TGTGCCAGCAGCCGGGTGTTTCAGGGGGCGCGTATAAAGACCCAGTACTTC
v_gene: TRBV7-3; j_gene: TRBJ1-6; d_gene: .; abundance: .; CDR3aa: CASSPGADNSPLHF; CDR3nt: TGTGCCAGCAGCCCTGGGGCCGATAATTCACCCCTCCACTTT
v_gene: TRBV2; j_gene: TRBJ2-7; d_gene: .; abundance: .; CDR3aa: CASSEDEQYF; CDR3nt: TGTGCCAGCAGTGAAGACGAGCAGTACTTC
v_gene: TRBV7-8; j_gene: TRBJ1-6; d_gene: TRBD1; abundance: few; CDR3aa: CASSPHRGRNSPLHF; CDR3nt: TGTGCCAGCAGCCCGCACAGGGGGAGGAATTCACCCCTCCACTTT
v_gene: TRBV7-6; j_gene: TRBJ2-5; d_gene: TRBD2; abundance: once; CDR3aa: CASSRLLRGGLGETQYF; CDR3nt: TGTGCCAGCAGCCGTCTCCTGCGGGGGGGCCTCGGGGAGACCCAGTACTTC
v_gene: TRBV7-9; j_gene: TRBJ2-5; d_gene: .; abundance: .; CDR3aa: CASSQMETQYF; CDR3nt: TGTGCCAGCAGCCAAATGGAGACCCAGTACTTC
v_gene: TRBV6-1; j_gene: TRBJ1-6; d_gene: .; abundance: .; CDR3aa: CASRLDSTQNSPLHF; CDR3nt: TGTGCCAGCAGATTGGACAGCACTCAGAATTCACCCCTCCACTTT
v_gene: TRBV28; j_gene: TRBJ2-1; d_gene: TRBD2; abundance: .; CDR3aa: CASSQSGSSYNEQFF; CDR3nt: TGTGCCAGCAGTCAGAGCGGGAGCTCCTACAATGAGCAGTTCTTC
v_gene: TRBV4-1; j_gene: TRBJ1-3; d_gene: .; abundance: .; CDR3aa: CASSQDPRRAGNTIYF; CDR3nt: TGCGCCAGCAGCCAAGACCCTCGTCGGGCTGGAAACACCATATATTTT